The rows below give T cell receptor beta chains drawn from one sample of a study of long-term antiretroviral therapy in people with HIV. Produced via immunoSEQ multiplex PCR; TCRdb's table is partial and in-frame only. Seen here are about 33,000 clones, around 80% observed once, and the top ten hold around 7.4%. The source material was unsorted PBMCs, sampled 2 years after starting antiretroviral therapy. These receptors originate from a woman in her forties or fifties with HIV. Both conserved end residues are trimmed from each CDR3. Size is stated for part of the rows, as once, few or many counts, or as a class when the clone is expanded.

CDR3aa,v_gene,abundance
SVVQSTYEQY,TRBV29-1,.
ASSLDGRATGELF,TRBV11-2,.
ASSLEGWRGGFETQY,TRBV7-2,.
AWSGGPNQPQH,TRBV30,few
ASSFRGGAGNTIY,TRBV27,.
ASSLGAAEAF,TRBV18,.
ASSIVSTGGQETQY,TRBV19,.
ASSFVRGNEQY,TRBV27,.
ASSVWRVGGYT,TRBV19,.
ASSPTILSGTQY,TRBV7-7,once
AWKHQGGTPLH,TRBV30,.
ASSVVSGGTDTQY,TRBV9,.
ASSQRASQAGELF,TRBV4-1,once
ASSLTGQGIY,TRBV7-8,.
ASSGDPPYTGELF,TRBV11-2,.
ASSFRQGAGYT,TRBV28,few
ASSLAGGESSYT,TRBV5-1,.
AISEASQTGQPQH,TRBV10-3,.
ASSLGGGSPLH,TRBV11-2,.
ASSRLAGGETQY,TRBV7-2,.
ASSERWQQGVEQY,TRBV2,.
ASSPGAGSTDTQY,TRBV11-3,once
ASSWSQLYEQY,TRBV7-6,few
ASSNDRNNQPQH,TRBV18,.
ASSARTDQLYGYT,TRBV27,few
AWSPQGSLNYGYT,TRBV30,once